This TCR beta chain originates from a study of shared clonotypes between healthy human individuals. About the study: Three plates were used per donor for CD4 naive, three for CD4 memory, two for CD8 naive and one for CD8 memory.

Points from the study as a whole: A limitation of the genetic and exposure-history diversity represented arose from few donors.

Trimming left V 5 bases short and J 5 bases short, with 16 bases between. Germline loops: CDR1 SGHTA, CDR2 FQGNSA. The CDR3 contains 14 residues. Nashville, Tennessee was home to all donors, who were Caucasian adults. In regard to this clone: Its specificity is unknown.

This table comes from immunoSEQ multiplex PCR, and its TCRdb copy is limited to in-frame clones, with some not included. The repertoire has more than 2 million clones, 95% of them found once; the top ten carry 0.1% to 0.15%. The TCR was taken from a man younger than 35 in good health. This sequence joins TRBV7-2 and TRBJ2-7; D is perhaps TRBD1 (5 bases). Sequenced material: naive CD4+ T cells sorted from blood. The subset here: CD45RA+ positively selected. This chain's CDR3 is CASSPGQPADEQYF. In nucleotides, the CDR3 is TGTGCCAGCAGCCCCGGACAACCTGCAGACGAGCAGTACTTC.